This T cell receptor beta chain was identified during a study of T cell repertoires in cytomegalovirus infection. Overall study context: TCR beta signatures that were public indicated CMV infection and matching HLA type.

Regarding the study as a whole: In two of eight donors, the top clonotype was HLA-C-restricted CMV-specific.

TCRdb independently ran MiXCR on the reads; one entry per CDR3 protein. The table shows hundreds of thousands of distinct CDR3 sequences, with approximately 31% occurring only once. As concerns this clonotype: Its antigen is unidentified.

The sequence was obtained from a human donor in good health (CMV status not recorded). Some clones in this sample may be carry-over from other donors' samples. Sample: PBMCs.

This CDR3 reads CASSSAGGAKNIQYF. CDR3 sequence (DNA): TGTGCCAGCAGTTCGGCGGGGGGAGCCAAAAACATTCAGTACTTC. The chain uses TRBV6-6 and TRBJ2-4, with 8 bases that match TRBD2. V lost 4 bases and J lost 0; bases outside the gene matches: 2. This CDR3 has 15 amino acids. Germline V gene sequence: CDR1 MNHNY, CDR2 SVGAGI (reference sequence).